The 17 T cell receptor beta chains in this list originate from one sample, sequenced in a study of shared clonotypes between healthy human individuals (dated by TCRdb to 2018 to 2020). Library construction relied on the immunoSEQ multiplex PCR assay. TCRdb provides this immuneACCESS table in a form limited to in-frame rearrangements. Some clones are lacking; in checked studies, under half of them reflect an unresolved V gene, and why the rest are absent is not known. In this sample the table shows millions of clones, 85% to 95% of which occur a single time. The top ten clonotypes cover 0.13% of the sample. Source material: naive CD4+ T cells sorted from blood. This sample's cell subset or site label indicates: CD45RA+ positively selected. The receptors shown here come from a young man in good health.

The chain combines TRBV18 with TRBJ2-5, with D possibly TRBD1 on 6 matching bases. The V gene lost 3 bases and the J gene lost 3 bases, with 14 bases spanning the gap. Germline V gene sequence: CDR1 KGHSH, CDR2 LQKENI. The CDR3 consists of 15 residues. The CDR3 DNA sequence: TGTGCCAGCTCACCGGGGGCAGGAACGAAAGAGACCCAGTACTTC. Protein product: CASSPGAGTKETQYF.

The chain joins TRBV4-1 to TRBJ2-1; 10 bases match TRBD2. CDR3 size: 16 residues. Germline trimming cut 3 bases from V and 6 bases from J; bases unmatched to any gene: 8. Per the germline V gene, CDR1 is MGHRA and CDR2 is YSYEKL. The CDR3 coding sequence is TGCGCCAGCAGCCATTTTAGCGGGAGGATCTTCAATGAGCAGTTCTTC. Translation gives CASSHFSGRIFNEQFF.

The chain links TRBV2 to TRBJ1-6; D perhaps matches TRBD1 (6 bases). This CDR3 has 15 amino acids. Germline values: CDR1 SNHLY, CDR2 FYNNEI. Trimming left V 4 bases short and J 7 bases short, with 14 bases between. The DNA of the CDR3 is TGTGCCAGCAGTGCGGACAGTAAAAAAAATTCACCCCTCCACTTT. It specifies CASSADSKKNSPLHF.

The chain uses TRBV5-4 and TRBJ2-2; 9 bases fit TRBD1. Germline lookup yields CDR1 SGHNT and CDR2 YYREEE (reference sequence). The CDR3 contains 16 residues. With V trimmed by 4 bases and J by 2 bases, 6 bases remained unmatched. As DNA, the CDR3 is TGTGCCAGCAGCGGGGGACAGGGCCCTAACACCGGGGAGCTGTTTTTT. Its protein product is CASSGGQGPNTGELFF.

The genes are TRBV25-1 and TRBJ2-7, with D hard to call. CDR1 MGHDK and CDR2 SYGVNS come from the germline V gene. The V gene lost 0 bases and the J gene lost 7 bases, with 16 bases spanning the gap. The length of the CDR3 is 15 residues. The CDR3 DNA reads TGTGCCAGCAGTGAATATAGAGGCCCGAGTGAAGAGCAGTACTTC. Translated: CASSEYRGPSEEQYF.

In its sample, this clone was seen a few times. The gene calls are TRBV7-9 and TRBJ1-6; weak D call: TRBD1 (5 bases). The CDR3 length is 13 residues. CDR1 and CDR2 from the germline V gene are SEHNR and FQNEAQ (reference sequence). V lost 8 bases and J 9 bases, leaving 14 bases between the germline ends. The CDR3: CASGLGDRSPLHF. The CDR3 region has the DNA TGTGCCAGCGGGCTTGGGGACCGTTCACCCCTCCACTTT.

This clone appeared a single time. This chain connects TRBV29-1 to TRBJ1-1; 7 bases are a match to TRBD1. Trimming at V came to 6 bases and at J to 4 bases, leaving 8 bases not matched to a gene. Germline values: CDR1 SQVTM, CDR2 ANQGSEA. The CDR3 runs 13 residues. CDR3 nucleotides: TGCAGCGTCGACCCCAGGGGGGGCACTGAAGCTTTCTTT. Its protein product is CSVDPRGGTEAFF. The entire variable domain, with the rest obtained from reference TRBV29-1 and TRBJ1-1, is as follows: SAVISQKPSRDICQRGTSLTIQCQVDSQVTMMFWYRQQPGQSLTLIATANQGSEATYESGFVIDKFPISRPNLTFSTLTVSNMSPEDSSIYLCSVDPRGGTEAFFGQGTRLTVV.

As regards this clone: Other DNA sequences in the sample encode the same CDR3. The chain combines TRBV6-5 with TRBJ1-5, with D uncertain. Trimming removed 7 bases from V and 0 bases from J, with 7 bases in between. The CDR3 totals 13 residues. Germline loops: CDR1 MNHEY, CDR2 SVGAGI. CDR3 in DNA: TGTGCCAGCAAACGGGGTAGCAATCAGCCCCAGCATTTT. It is translated as CASKRGSNQPQHF.

The table lists this clone with a count of one. The chain recombines TRBV5-1 with TRBJ2-7, with D perhaps matching TRBD1 (5 bases). Per germline, CDR1 SGHRS and CDR2 YFSETQ. V was trimmed by 6 bases and J by 2 bases, leaving 15 bases between them. CDR3 length equals 14 residues. The CDR3 bases are TGCGCCAGCACGACAGCCCTTGGGACCTACGAGCAGTACTTC. It yields the protein CASTTALGTYEQYF.

J is TRBJ1-6 and V is TRBV5-4, with D uncertain. V lost 0 bases and J lost 9, with 16 bases in between. CDR1 is SGHNT, CDR2 YYREEE, per germline (reference sequence). The CDR3 has 16 amino acids. Written as DNA, the CDR3 is TGTGCCAGCAGCTTGGGGCCTACCGACCTCAGTTCACCCCTCCACTTT. Translation: CASSLGPTDLSSPLHF.

The chain uses TRBV6-1 and TRBJ1-4; TRBD1 is a possible D gene (6 bases). The CDR3 has 14 amino acids. Germline CDR1 is MNHNS and CDR2 is SASEGT. Between the trimmed V and J ends, which lost 3 bases and 8 bases, there was a span of 13 bases. The CDR3 region has the DNA TGTGCCAGCAGTGAGAGGGACAAGTCCGAAAAACTGTTTTTT. Its protein product is CASSERDKSEKLFF.

As for this clone: Additional DNA sequences in this sample encode the identical CDR3. V usage is TRBV11-3 and J usage is TRBJ1-1; D remains ambiguous. The V end lost 6 bases, the J end lost 2 bases, and 7 bases lay between the germline ends. This CDR3 comprises 12 residues. Germline-derived CDR1 and CDR2 are SGHNT and YENEEA. CDR3 region: CASSLKNTEAFF. CDR3 nucleotide sequence: TGTGCCAGCAGTCTTAAAAACACTGAAGCTTTCTTT.

This sequence joins TRBV9 and TRBJ2-3; 8 nucleotides match TRBD2. CDR1 is SGDLS, CDR2 YYNGEE, per germline. This CDR3 contains 14 residues. The trim removed 2 bases at V and 7 bases at J, leaving 6 bases unmatched. In nucleotides, the CDR3 is TGTGCCAGCAGCGTCGGGACTAGTCTTTATACGCAGTATTTT. It is translated as CASSVGTSLYTQYF. Using reference TRBV9 and TRBJ2-3 for the parts outside the CDR3, the full variable domain is DSGVTQTPKHLITATGQRVTLRCSPRSGDLSVYWYQQSLDQGLQFLIQYYNGEERAKGNILERFSAQQFPDLHSELNLSSLELGDSALYFCASSVGTSLYTQYFGPGTRLTVL.

The CDR3 loop is CASREQGSGGYTF. The CDR3 nucleotides read TGTGCCAGCAGAGAACAGGGGTCAGGAGGCTACACCTTC. The genes are TRBV6-4 and TRBJ1-2, with TRBD1 matching over 7 bases. The length of the CDR3 is 13 residues. Germline CDR1 MRHNA, CDR2 SNTAGT. Losses at the gene ends were 6 bases for V and 8 bases for J; bases not matched to a gene: 9.

The V gene is TRBV7-9, the J gene TRBJ1-4; 7 nucleotides match TRBD1. Trimming cost V 5 bases and J 5 bases; bases outside gene matches: 5. This CDR3 has 14 amino acids. Germline V gives CDR1 SEHNR, CDR2 FQNEAQ (reference sequence). CDR3 loop: CASSEGQRNEKLFF. The CDR3 nucleotides are TGTGCCAGCAGCGAGGGACAGAGGAATGAAAAACTGTTTTTT.

This chain uses TRBV30 with TRBJ2-5; D not certain. There are 12 residues in the CDR3. The germline V gene encodes CDR1 GTSNPN and CDR2 SVGIG (reference sequence). Trimming took 0 bases from V and 5 from J, leaving 7 bases between them. The CDR3 protein is CAWSVLTETQYF. The CDR3 nucleotides are TGTGCCTGGAGTGTATTAACGGAGACCCAGTACTTC.

The chain uses TRBV4-2 and TRBJ2-5; 16 bases are a match to TRBD2. Germline V gives CDR1 LGHNA, CDR2 YNFKEQ. The CDR3 extends over 18 amino acids. Unmatched junction bases numbered 5, after V lost 4 bases and J lost 0 bases. CDR3 amino acids: CASSLGTSGGAYQETQYF. As DNA, the CDR3 is TGTGCCAGCAGCCTGGGGACTAGCGGGGGGGCATACCAAGAGACCCAGTACTTC.